The 10 T cell receptor beta chains presented below share a single source sample, sequenced in a study of identical twins. TCRdb reanalysed the 5' RACE reads using MiXCR and keeps one entry per CDR3 protein. The table records nearly 200,000 distinct CDR3 sequences, approximately 16% of them present only once. Another study also made use of these data, one on T cells expressing NK-cell markers.

What was sequenced was CD8+ T cells sorted from blood. The origin of the receptors is a woman aged 18-29 years in good health.

The chain recombines TRBV5-1 with TRBJ2-1; possible D gene TRBD1, 5 bases. V lost 0 bases, J lost 15 bases, and 10 bases lay in between. CDR3 length: 11 amino acids. Germline V gene data show CDR1 as SGHRS and CDR2 as YFSETQ. Written as DNA, the CDR3 is TGCGCCAGCAGCTTGGGGACATCTCGGTTCTTC. Its translation is CASSLGTSRFF.

The chain uses TRBV5-1 and TRBJ2-7; the D gene could be TRBD1 or TRBD2 (6 bases each). Germline CDR1 and CDR2: SGHRS and YFSETQ. The CDR3 consists of 15 residues. Trimming took 0 bases from V and 3 from J, leaving 13 bases between them. The CDR3 nucleotides are TGCGCCAGCAGCTTGGCTCGGGGGCCCGGCTACGAGCAGTACTTC. It yields the protein CASSLARGPGYEQYF.

This clonotype appeared many times. The rearrangement links TRBV10-3 to TRBJ1-1; D remains unclear. Per germline, CDR1 ENHRY and CDR2 SYGVKD. V was pared by 6 bases and J by 3 bases, with 8 bases between. The CDR3 extends over 12 amino acids. The CDR3 here is CAIRNGDTEAFF. For the CDR3, the DNA is TGTGCCATCAGGAATGGAGACACTGAAGCTTTCTTT.

The gene calls are TRBV27 and TRBJ1-1, with a tentative D call TRBD1 (6 bases). The CDR3 has 16 residues. Germline V gene lookup returns CDR1 MNHEY and CDR2 SMNVEV (reference sequence). V dropped 5 bases and J dropped 5 bases, with 21 bases sitting between them. The CDR3 region is CASSKGHGISGTEAFF. The CDR3 bases are TGTGCCAGCAGTAAGGGACATGGTATTTCAGGAACTGAAGCTTTCTTT.

This clonotype has just a few counts. The rearrangement uses TRBV5-1 and TRBJ2-5; D tentatively reads TRBD1 or TRBD2 (5 bases each). The V and J ends lost 4 bases and 2 bases respectively, with 15 bases between them. The germline V gene encodes CDR1 SGHRS and CDR2 YFSETQ. The CDR3 sequence is 15 residues long. The CDR3 coding sequence is TGCGCCAGCAGCACATCCTGGGGGTGGCAAGAGACCCAGTACTTC. It is translated as CASSTSWGWQETQYF.

Ten or more counts support this clonotype. This sequence joins TRBV2 and TRBJ1-2, with D perhaps TRBD1 (5 bases). Per germline, CDR1 SNHLY and CDR2 FYNNEI. V was pared by 4 bases and J by 4 bases, with 16 bases between. CDR3 length: 15 amino acids. Here the CDR3 DNA reads TGTGCCAGCAGTGTCCACAGAGGTGGGACCTATGGCTACACCTTC. It translates to CASSVHRGGTYGYTF.

In this sample, this clonotype turned up a few times. V is TRBV15 and J is TRBJ2-7, with a tentative D call TRBD1 (5 bases). V was pared by 0 bases and J by 6 bases, with 15 bases between. The CDR3 has 15 residues. Germline V lookup: CDR1 LNHNV, CDR2 YYDKDF (reference sequence). For the CDR3, the DNA is TGTGCCACCAGCAGAGATGGGCAGGGATCGGGCGAGCAGTACTTC. It codes for CATSRDGQGSGEQYF.

The CDR3 DNA sequence: TGTGCCATCAGTGGGACTAGCGGGACGGAGCAAGAGACCCAGTACTTC. This translates into CAISGTSGTEQETQYF. This chain joins TRBV10-3 and TRBJ2-5, with 12 bases lining up with TRBD2. There are 16 residues in the CDR3. Germline-derived CDR1 and CDR2 are ENHRY and SYGVKD. Trimming removed 4 bases from V and 2 bases from J; junction bases left unmatched: 5.

The chain carries TRBV3-1 and TRBJ2-5; TRBD1 matches at 8 bases. Trimming cost V 8 bases and J 6 bases; bases outside gene matches: 17. Germline-derived CDR1 and CDR2 are LGHDT and YNNKEL (reference sequence). The CDR3 is 16 amino acids. The CDR3 sequence: CASDKRRTGRRKTQYF. CDR3 in DNA: TGTGCCAGCGATAAGAGGCGGACAGGGAGGAGGAAGACCCAGTACTTC.

V usage is TRBV4-3 and J usage is TRBJ2-1; D is possibly TRBD2 (6 bases). CDR1 and CDR2 (germline): LGHNA, YSLEER. The CDR3 extends over 17 amino acids. Deletions cut 2 bases from V and 4 bases from J, with 18 bases between. CDR3: CASSQTAGPFIYNEQFF. CDR3 sequence (DNA): TGCGCCAGCAGCCAAACAGCGGGCCCCTTTATTTACAATGAGCAGTTCTTC.